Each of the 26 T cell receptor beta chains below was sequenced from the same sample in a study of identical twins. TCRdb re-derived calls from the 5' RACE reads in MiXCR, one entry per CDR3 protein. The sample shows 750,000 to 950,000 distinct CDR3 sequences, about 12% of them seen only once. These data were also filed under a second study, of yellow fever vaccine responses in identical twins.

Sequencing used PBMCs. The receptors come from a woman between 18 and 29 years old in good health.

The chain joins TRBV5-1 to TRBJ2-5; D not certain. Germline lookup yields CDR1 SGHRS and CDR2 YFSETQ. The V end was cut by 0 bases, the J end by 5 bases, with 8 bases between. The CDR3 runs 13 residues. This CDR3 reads CASSLAPTETQYF. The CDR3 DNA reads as TGCGCCAGCAGCTTGGCTCCTACCGAGACCCAGTACTTC.

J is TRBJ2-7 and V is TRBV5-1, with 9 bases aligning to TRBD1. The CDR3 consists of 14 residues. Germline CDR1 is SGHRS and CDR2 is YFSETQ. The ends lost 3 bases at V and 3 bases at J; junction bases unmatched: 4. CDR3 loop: CASSYPGQGYEQYF. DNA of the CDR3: TGCGCCAGCAGCTATCCGGGACAGGGCTACGAGCAGTACTTC.

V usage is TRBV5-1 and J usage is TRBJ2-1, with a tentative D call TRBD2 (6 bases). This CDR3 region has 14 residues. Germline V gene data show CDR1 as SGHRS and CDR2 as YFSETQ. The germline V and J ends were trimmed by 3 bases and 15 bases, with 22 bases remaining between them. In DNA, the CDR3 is TGCGCCAGCAGCTCCGGGACTCCGGGTAGTTTAGTGTTCTTC. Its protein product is CASSSGTPGSLVFF.

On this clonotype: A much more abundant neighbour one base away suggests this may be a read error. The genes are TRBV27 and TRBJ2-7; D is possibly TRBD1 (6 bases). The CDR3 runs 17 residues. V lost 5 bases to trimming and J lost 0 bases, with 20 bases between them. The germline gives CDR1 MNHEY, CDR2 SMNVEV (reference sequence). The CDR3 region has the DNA TGTGCCAGCAGTATTTTGATGACAGGCATCGACTCCTACGAGCAGTACGTC. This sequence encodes CASSILMTGIDSYEQYV.

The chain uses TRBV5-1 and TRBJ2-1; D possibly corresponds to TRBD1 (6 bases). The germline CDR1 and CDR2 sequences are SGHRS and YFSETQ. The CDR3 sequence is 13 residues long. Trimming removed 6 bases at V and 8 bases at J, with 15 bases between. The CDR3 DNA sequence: TGCGCCAGCACACAGGGAGCCTTGGATGAGCAGTTCTTC. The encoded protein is CASTQGALDEQFF.

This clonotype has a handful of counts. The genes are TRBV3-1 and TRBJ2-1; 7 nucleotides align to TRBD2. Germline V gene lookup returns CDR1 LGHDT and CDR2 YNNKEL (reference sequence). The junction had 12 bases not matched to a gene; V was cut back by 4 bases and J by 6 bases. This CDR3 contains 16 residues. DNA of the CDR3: TGTGCCAGCAGCCGAAGAGCGGGAATTGCCGGCAATGAGCAGTTCTTC. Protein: CASSRRAGIAGNEQFF.

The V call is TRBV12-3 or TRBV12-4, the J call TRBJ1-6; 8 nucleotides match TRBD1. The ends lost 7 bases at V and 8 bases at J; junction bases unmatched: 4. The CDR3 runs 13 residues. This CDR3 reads CASTGQGDSPLHF. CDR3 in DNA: TGTGCCAGCACTGGACAGGGTGATTCACCCCTCCACTTT.

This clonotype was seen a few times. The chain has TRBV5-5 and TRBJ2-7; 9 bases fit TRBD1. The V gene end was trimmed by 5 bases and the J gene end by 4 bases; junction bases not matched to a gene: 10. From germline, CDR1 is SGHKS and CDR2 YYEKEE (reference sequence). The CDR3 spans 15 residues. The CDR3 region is CASSPGQGSYYEQYF. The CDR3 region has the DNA TGTGCCAGCAGTCCCGGACAGGGGTCCTATTACGAGCAGTACTTC. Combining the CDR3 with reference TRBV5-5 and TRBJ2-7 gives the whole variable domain DAGVTQSPTHLIKTRGQQVTLRCSPISGHKSVSWYQQVLGQGPQFIFQYYEKEERGRGNFPDRFSARQFPNYSSELNVNALLLGDSALYLCASSPGQGSYYEQYFGPGTRLTVT.

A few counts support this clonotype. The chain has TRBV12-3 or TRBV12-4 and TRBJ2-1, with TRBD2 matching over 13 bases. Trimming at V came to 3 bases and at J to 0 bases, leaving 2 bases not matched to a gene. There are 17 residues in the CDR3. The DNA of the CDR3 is TGTGCCAGCAGTTTCGGACTAGCGGGAGACTCCTACAATGAGCAGTTCTTC. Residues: CASSFGLAGDSYNEQFF.

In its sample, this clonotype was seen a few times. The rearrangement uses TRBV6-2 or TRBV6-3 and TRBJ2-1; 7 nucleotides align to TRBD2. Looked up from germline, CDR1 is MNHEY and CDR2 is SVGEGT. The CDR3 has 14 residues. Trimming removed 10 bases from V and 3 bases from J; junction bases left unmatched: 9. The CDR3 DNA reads TGTGCCACCTCGCTAGCGGTTAGCTACAATGAGCAGTTCTTC. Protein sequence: CATSLAVSYNEQFF.

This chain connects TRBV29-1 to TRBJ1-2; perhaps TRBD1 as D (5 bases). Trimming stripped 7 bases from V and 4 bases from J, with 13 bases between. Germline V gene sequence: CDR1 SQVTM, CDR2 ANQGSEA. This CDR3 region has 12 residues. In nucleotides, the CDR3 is TGCAGCGCCGGGACGGCCACCTATGGCTACACCTTC. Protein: CSAGTATYGYTF.

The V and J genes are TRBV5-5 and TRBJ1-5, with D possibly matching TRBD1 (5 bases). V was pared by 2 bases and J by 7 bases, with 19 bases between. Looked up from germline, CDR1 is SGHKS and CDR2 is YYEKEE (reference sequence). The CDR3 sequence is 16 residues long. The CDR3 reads CASSLTGTVALQPQHF. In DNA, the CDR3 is TGTGCCAGCAGCTTAACCGGGACCGTGGCGTTACAGCCCCAGCATTTT.

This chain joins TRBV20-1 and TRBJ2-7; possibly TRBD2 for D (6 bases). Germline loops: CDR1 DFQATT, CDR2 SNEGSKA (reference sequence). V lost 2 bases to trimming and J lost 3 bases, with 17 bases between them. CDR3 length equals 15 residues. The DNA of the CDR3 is TGCAGTGCTAGACGGCCCGGTAGCGGAATCTACGAGCAGTACTTC. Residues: CSARRPGSGIYEQYF.

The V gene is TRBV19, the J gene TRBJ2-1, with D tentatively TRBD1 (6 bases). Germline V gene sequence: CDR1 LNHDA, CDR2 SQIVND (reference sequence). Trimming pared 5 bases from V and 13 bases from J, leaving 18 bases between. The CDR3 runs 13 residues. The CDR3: CASSSAKRQAQFF. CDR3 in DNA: TGTGCCAGTAGTTCCGCCAAAAGACAGGCTCAGTTCTTC.

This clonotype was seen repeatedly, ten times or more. The CDR3: CSARGPGPPSYGYTF. CDR3 in DNA: TGCAGTGCTAGGGGACCAGGCCCTCCCTCCTATGGCTACACCTTC. The chain has TRBV20-1 and TRBJ1-2; maybe TRBD1 (5 bases). Germline V gene lookup returns CDR1 DFQATT and CDR2 SNEGSKA (reference sequence). Deletions cut 3 bases from V and 4 bases from J, with 18 bases between. CDR3 length equals 15 residues.

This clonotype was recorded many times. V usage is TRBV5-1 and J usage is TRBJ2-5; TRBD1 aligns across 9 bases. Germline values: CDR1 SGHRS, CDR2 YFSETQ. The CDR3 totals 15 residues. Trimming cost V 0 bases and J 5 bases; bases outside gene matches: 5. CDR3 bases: TGCGCCAGCAGCTTGGGACAGGGGGGGAAGGAGACCCAGTACTTC. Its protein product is CASSLGQGGKETQYF.

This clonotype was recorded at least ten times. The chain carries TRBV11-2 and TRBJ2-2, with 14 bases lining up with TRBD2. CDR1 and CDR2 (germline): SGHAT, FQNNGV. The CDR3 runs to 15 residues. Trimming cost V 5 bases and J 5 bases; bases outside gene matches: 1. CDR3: CASSRLAGGTGELFF. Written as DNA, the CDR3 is TGTGCCAGCAGCCGACTAGCGGGGGGGACCGGGGAGCTGTTTTTT.

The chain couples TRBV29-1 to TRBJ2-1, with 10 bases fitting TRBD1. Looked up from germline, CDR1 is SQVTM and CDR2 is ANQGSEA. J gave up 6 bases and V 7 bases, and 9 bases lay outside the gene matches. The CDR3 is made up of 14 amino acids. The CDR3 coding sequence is TGCAGCGCTACCGGGACAGGGGACCCCAATGAGCAGTTCTTC. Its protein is CSATGTGDPNEQFF.

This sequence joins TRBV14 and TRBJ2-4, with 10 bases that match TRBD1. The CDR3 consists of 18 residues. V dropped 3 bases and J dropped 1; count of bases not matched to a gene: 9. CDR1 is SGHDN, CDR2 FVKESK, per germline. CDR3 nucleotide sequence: TGTGCCAGCAGCCACTCCGAGCGACAGGGGGCGGCCAAAAACATTCAGTACTTC. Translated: CASSHSERQGAAKNIQYF.

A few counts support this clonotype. The CDR3 DNA is TGTGCCAGCAGTTCCGGGGAGGGGGGGAGAGGTTGGGAGACCCAGTACTTC. It codes for CASSSGEGGRGWETQYF. This chain uses TRBV27 with TRBJ2-5; TRBD2 might be the D (7 bases). Germline V gives CDR1 MNHEY, CDR2 SMNVEV (reference sequence). Trimming shortened V by 4 bases and J by 5 bases, and 23 bases separated the two germline ends. This CDR3 contains 17 residues.

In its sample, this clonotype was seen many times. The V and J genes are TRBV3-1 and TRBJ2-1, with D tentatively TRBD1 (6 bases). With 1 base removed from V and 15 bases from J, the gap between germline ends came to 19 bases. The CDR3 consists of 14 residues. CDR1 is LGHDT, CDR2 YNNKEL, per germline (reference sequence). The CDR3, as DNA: TGTGCCAGCAGCCAAGTTGACAGGTGGACCCCAGCGTTCTTC. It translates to CASSQVDRWTPAFF.

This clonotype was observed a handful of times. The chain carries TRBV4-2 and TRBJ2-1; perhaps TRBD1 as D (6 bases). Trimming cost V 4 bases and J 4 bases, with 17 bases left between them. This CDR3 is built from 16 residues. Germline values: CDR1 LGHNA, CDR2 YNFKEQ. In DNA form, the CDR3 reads TGTGCCAGCAGCCGGACTCTCCTAGGACAGTACAATGAGCAGTTCTTC. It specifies CASSRTLLGQYNEQFF.

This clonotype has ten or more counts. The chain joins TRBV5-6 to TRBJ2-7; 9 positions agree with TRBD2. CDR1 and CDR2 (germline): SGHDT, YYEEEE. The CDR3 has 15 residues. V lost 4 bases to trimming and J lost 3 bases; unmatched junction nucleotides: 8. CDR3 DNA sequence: TGTGCCAGCAGCCGGCGGACTAGCGTTAACTACGAGCAGTACTTC. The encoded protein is CASSRRTSVNYEQYF. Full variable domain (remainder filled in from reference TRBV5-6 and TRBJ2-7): DAGVTQSPTHLIKTRGQQVTLRCSPKSGHDTVSWYQQALGQGPQFIFQYYEEEERQRGNFPDRFSGHQFPNYSSELNVNALLLGDSALYLCASSRRTSVNYEQYFGPGTRLTVT.

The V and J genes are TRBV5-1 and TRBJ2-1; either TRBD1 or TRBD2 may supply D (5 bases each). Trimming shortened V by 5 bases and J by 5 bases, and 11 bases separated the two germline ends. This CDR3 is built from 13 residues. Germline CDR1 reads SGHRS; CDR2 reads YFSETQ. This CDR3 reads CASSYMGDNEQFF. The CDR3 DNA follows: TGCGCCAGCAGTTACATGGGGGACAATGAGCAGTTCTTC.

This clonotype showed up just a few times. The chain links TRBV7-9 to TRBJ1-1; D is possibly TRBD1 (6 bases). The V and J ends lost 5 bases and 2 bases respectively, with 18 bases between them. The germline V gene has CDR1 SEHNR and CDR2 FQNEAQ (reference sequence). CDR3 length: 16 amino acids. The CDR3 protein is CASSPTPGAINTEAFF. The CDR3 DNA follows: TGTGCCAGCAGCCCAACCCCGGGGGCCATAAACACTGAAGCTTTCTTT.

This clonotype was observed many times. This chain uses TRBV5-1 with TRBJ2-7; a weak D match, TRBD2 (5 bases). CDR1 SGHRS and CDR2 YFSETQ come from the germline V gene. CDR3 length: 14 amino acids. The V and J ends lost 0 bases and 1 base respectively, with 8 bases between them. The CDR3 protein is CASSLVTRSYEQYF. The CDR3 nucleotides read TGCGCCAGCAGCTTGGTTACTAGGTCCTACGAGCAGTACTTC.